The TCR beta chain under discussion was sequenced for a study of T cells in localized non-small cell lung cancer. Study-wide findings and caveats: Among the top 100 tumor clones, a median about 52 appeared in adjacent lung. Clonality of T cells reached its maximum in uninvolved adjacent lung, surpassing tumor. A single tumor region was sequenced, leaving heterogeneity possible.

Germline V CDR1 and CDR2: LNHDA, SQIVND (reference sequence). The V gene lost 6 bases and the J gene lost 2 bases, with 14 bases spanning the gap. The length of the CDR3 is 15 residues. Data came from immunoSEQ multiplex PCR; TCRdb stores just in-frame clones and leaves some out. Here the sample spans approximately 83,000 clones, roughly 91% being singletons. Points on this clone: Its cognate antigen is unknown.

The receptor's source is a woman aged 35 to 70 with stage II squamous cell lung carcinoma. The chain links TRBV19 to TRBJ1-5; tentative D call: TRBD1 (6 bases). Sample: PBMCs, taken before any cancer treatment. The CDR3 sequence is CASSPRGGRNQPQHF. In DNA form, the CDR3 reads TGTGCCAGTAGCCCCAGGGGTGGCCGCAATCAGCCCCAGCATTTT.